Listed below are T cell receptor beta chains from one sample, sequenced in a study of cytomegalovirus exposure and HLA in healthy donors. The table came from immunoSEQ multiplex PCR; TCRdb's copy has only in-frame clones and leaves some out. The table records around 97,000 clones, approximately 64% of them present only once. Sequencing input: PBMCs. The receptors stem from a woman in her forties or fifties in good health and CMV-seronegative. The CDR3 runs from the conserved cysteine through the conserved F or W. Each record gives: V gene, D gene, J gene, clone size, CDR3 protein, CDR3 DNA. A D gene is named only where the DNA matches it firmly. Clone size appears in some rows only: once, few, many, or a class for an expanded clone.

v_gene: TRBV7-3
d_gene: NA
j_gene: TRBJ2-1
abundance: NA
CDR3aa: CASSSGVGRKFF
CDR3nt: TGTGCCAGCAGCTCGGGAGTGGGGAGGAAGTTCTTC

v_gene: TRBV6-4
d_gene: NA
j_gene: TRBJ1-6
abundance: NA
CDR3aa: CASSRSGGDHNSPLHF
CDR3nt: TGTGCCAGCAGTCGTTCCGGCGGGGACCATAATTCACCCCTCCACTTT

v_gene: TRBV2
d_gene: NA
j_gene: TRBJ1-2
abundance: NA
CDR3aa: CASRQQENYGYTF
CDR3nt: TGTGCCAGCAGACAACAGGAGAACTATGGCTACACCTTC

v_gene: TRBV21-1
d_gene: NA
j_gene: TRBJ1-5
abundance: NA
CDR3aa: CASSPARVVDQPQHF
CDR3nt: TGTGCCAGCAGTCCAGCTCGGGTGGTAGATCAGCCCCAGCATTTT

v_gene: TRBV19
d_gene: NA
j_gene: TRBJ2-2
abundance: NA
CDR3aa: CASSIQAARPINTGELFF
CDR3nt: TGTGCCAGTAGTATTCAGGCAGCCCGTCCTATTAACACCGGGGAGCTGTTTTTT

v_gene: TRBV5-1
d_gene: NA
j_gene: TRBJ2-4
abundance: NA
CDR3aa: CASSIGVAKNIQYF
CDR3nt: TGCGCCAGCAGCATAGGGGTAGCCAAAAACATTCAGTACTTC

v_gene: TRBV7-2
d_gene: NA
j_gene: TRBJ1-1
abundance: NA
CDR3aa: CASSLALEAFF
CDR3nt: TGTGCCAGCAGCTTAGCTTTAGAAGCTTTCTTT

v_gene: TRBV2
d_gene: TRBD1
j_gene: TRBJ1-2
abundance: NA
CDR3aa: CASSEMAGGGGYTF
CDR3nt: TGTGCCAGCAGTGAAATGGCAGGGGGCGGTGGCTACACCTTC

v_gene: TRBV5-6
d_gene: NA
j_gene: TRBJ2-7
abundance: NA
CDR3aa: CASSYYGREPYEQYF
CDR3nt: TGTGCCAGCAGTTACTACGGTAGGGAGCCCTACGAGCAGTACTTC

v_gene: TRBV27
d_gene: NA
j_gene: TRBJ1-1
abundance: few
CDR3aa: CASKSSGGGTEAFF
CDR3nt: TGTGCCAGCAAATCAAGCGGGGGTGGCACTGAAGCTTTCTTT

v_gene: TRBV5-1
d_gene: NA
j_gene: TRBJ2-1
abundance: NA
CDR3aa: CASSLLAGAYNEQFF
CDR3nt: TGCGCCAGCAGCTTGTTGGCGGGTGCCTACAATGAGCAGTTCTTC

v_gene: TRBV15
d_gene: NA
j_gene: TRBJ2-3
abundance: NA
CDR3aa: CATSRDRGDTQYF
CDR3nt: TGTGCCACCAGCAGAGATAGGGGAGATACGCAGTATTTT

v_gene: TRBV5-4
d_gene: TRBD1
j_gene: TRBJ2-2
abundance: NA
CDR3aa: CASSLGQGALSELFF
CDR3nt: TGTGCCAGCAGCTTGGGACAGGGGGCCCTCAGTGAGCTGTTTTTT

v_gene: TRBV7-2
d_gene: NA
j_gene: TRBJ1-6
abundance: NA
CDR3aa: CASRPGTLYNSPLHF
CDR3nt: TGTGCCAGCAGACCCGGGACACTTTATAATTCACCCCTCCACTTT

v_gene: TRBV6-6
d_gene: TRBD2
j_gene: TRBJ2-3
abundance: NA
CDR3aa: CASSYMAGGLTDTQYF
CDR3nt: TGTGCCAGCAGTTACATGGCGGGGGGGCTCACAGATACGCAGTATTTT

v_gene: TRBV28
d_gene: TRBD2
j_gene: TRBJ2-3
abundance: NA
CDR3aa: CASSLTSGGLTDTQYF
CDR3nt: TGTGCCAGCAGTTTAACTAGCGGAGGACTAACAGATACGCAGTATTTT

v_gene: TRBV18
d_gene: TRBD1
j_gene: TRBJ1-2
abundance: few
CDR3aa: CASSPGTGGFNGYTF
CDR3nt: TGTGCCAGCTCTCCCGGGACAGGGGGTTTTAATGGCTACACCTTC

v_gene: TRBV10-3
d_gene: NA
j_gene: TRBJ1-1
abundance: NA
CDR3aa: CAIGAEPAFF
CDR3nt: TGTGCCATCGGGGCCGAACCGGCTTTCTTT

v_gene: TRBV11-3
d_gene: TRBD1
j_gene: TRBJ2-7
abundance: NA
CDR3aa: CASSQGTGISSYEQYF
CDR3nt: TGTGCCAGCAGCCAGGGGACAGGGATCTCATCCTACGAGCAGTACTTC

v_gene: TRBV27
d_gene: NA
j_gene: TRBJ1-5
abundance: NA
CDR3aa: CASSLTVYSNRPQHF
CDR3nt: TGTGCCAGCAGTCTGACAGTCTATAGCAATCGGCCCCAGCATTTT

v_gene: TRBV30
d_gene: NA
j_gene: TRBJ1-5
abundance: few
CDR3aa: CAWSVQGGNQPQHF
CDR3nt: TGTGCCTGGAGTGTACAGGGAGGCAATCAGCCCCAGCATTTT

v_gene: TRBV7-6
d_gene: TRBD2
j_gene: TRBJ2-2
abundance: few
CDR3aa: CASRLGTSPGELFF
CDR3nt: TGTGCCAGCAGACTAGGGACTAGCCCCGGGGAGCTGTTTTTT

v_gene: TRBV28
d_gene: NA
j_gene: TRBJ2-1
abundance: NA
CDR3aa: CASLGVGVYNEQFF
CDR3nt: TGTGCCAGCCTCGGGGTGGGAGTCTACAATGAGCAGTTCTTC

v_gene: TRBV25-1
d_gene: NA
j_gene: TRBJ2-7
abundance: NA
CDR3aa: CASSEVRGIKTYEQYF
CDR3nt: TGTGCCAGCAGTGAAGTCCGCGGGATAAAAACCTACGAGCAGTACTTC

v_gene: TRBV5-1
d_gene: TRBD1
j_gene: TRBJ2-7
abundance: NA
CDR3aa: CASSFSPGQGPYEQYF
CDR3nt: TGCGCCAGCAGCTTTTCTCCGGGACAGGGACCCTACGAGCAGTACTTC

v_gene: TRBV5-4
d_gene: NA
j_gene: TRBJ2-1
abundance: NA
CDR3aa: CASSLKTSYNEQFF
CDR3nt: TGTGCCAGCAGCTTGAAGACTAGCTACAATGAGCAGTTCTTC

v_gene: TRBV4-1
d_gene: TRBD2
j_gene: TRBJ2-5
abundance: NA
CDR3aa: CASSRGLAGEETQYF
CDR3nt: TGCGCCAGCAGCCGGGGACTAGCGGGGGAAGAGACCCAGTACTTC

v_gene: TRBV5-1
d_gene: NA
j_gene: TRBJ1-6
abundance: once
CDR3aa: CASSLEPGNNSPLHF
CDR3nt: TGCGCCAGCAGCTTGGAGCCAGGGAATAATTCACCCCTCCACTTT

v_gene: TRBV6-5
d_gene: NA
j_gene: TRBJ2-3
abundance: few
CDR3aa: CASSYSLAGVTDTQYF
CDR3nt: TGTGCCAGCAGTTACTCGCTCGCAGGGGTCACAGATACGCAGTATTTT

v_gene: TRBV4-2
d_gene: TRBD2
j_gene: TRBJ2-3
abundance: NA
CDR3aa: CASSQEWTSGTGTDTQYF
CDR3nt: TGTGCCAGCAGCCAAGAGTGGACTAGCGGGACCGGCACAGATACGCAGTATTTT

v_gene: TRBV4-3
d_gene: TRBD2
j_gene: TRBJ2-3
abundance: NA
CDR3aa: CASSQLAVPSTDTQYF
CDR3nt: TGCGCCAGCAGCCAACTAGCGGTTCCTAGCACAGATACGCAGTATTTT

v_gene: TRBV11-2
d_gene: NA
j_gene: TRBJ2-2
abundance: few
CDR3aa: CASSLTASGGLTGELFF
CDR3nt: TGTGCCAGCAGCTTAACGGCGTCAGGGGGGTTAACCGGGGAGCTGTTTTTT

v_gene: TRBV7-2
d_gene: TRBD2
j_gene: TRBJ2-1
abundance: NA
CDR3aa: CASSLAPTSGSYNEQFF
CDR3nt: TGTGCCAGCAGCTTAGCCCCTACTAGCGGGAGTTACAATGAGCAGTTCTTC

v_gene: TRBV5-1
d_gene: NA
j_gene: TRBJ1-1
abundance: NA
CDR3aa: CASSLGGGTTEAFF
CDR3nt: TGCGCCAGCAGCTTGGGGGGGGGTACAACTGAAGCTTTCTTT

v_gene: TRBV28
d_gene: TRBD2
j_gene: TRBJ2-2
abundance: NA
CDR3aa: CASSLDLAGGPTGELFF
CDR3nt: TGTGCCAGCAGTTTGGATCTGGCGGGAGGGCCCACCGGGGAGCTGTTTTTT

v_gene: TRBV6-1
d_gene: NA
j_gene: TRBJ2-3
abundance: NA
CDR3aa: CASSEAQRITDTQYF
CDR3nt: TGTGCCAGCAGTGAAGCACAGCGGATCACAGATACGCAGTATTTT

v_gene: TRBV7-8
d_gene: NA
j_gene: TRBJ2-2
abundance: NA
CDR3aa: CASSFYLSGLSSDTGELFF
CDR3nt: TGTGCCAGCAGCTTTTATCTGTCAGGGCTGAGTTCGGACACCGGGGAGCTGTTTTTT

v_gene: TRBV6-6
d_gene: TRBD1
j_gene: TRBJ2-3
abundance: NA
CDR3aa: CASSYSDRVPQDTQYF
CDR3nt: TGTGCCAGCAGTTACTCCGACAGGGTGCCACAAGATACGCAGTATTTT

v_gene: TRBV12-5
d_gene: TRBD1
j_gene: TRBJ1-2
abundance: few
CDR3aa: CASGWDRGGNYGYTF
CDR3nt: TGTGCTAGTGGTTGGGACAGGGGGGGTAACTATGGCTACACCTTC

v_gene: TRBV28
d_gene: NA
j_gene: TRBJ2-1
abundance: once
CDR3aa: CASSTDSNEQFF
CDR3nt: TGTGCCAGCAGCACTGACAGCAATGAGCAGTTCTTC

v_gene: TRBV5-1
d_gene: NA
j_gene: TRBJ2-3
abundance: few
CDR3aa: CASSLGGRTNTDTQYF
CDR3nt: TGCGCCAGCAGCTTGGGGGGCCGGACGAATACAGATACGCAGTATTTT

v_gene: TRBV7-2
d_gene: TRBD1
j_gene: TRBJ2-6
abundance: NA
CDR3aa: CASSWGTGGDSGANVLTF
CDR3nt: TGTGCCAGCAGCTGGGGGACAGGGGGGGACTCTGGGGCCAACGTCCTGACTTTC

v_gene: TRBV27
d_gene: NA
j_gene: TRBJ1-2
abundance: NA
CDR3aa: CASSLLGGLTLYGYTF
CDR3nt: TGTGCCAGCAGTTTACTAGGGGGTTTAACCCTGTATGGCTACACCTTC

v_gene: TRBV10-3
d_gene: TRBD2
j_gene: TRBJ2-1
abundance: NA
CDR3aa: CAMSSGTSGNYEQFF
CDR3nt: TGTGCCATGTCCTCCGGGACTAGCGGGAACTATGAGCAGTTCTTC

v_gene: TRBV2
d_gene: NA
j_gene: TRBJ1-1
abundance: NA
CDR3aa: CASRRTYPNTEAFF
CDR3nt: TGTGCCAGCAGACGGACATATCCGAACACTGAAGCTTTCTTT

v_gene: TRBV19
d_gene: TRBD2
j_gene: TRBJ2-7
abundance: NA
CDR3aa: CASSIAQRGNYEQYF
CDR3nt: TGTGCCAGTAGTATAGCTCAGCGGGGGAACTACGAGCAGTACTTC

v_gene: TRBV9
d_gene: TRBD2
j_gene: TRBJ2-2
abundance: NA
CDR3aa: CASSSGLAMRFSTGELFF
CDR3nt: TGTGCCAGCAGCTCGGGACTAGCCATGAGATTTAGCACCGGGGAGCTGTTTTTT

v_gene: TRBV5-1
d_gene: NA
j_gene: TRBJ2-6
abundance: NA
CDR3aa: CASSLVPVSNSGANVLTF
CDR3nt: TGCGCCAGCAGCTTGGTCCCAGTTTCAAACTCTGGGGCCAACGTCCTGACTTTC

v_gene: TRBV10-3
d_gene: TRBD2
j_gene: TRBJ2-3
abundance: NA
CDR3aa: CAISDQTSGTTDTQYF
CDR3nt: TGTGCCATCAGTGATCAGACTAGCGGTACTACAGATACGCAGTATTTT

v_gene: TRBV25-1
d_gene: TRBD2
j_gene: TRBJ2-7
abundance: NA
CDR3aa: CASSELSGSLYEQYF
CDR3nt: TGTGCCAGCAGTGAATTAAGCGGGAGTCTTTACGAGCAGTACTTC

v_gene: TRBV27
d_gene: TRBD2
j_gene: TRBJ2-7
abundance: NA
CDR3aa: CASSSPLTGGSYEQYF
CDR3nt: TGTGCCAGCAGTTCACCTCTGACGGGAGGGTCCTACGAGCAGTACTTC

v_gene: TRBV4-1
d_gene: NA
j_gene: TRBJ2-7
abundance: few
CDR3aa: CASSPAEGIYEQYF
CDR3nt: TGCGCCAGCAGCCCGGCGGAGGGGATCTACGAGCAGTACTTC

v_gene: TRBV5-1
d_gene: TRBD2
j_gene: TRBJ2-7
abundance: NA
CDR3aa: CASRRRGLAGVHEQYF
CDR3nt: TGCGCCAGCAGAAGGAGGGGACTAGCGGGAGTCCACGAGCAGTACTTC

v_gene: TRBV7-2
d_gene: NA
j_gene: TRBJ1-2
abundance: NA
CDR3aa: CASSLRGYGYTF
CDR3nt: TGTGCCAGCAGCCTACGAGGCTATGGCTACACCTTC

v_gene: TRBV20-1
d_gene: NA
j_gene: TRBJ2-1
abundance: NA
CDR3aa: CSARRDNEQFF
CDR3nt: TGCAGTGCTAGAAGAGACAATGAGCAGTTCTTC

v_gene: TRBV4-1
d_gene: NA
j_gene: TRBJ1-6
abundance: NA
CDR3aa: CASSQRETGIDSPLHF
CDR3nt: TGCGCCAGCAGCCAAAGGGAGACGGGTATAGATTCACCCCTCCACTTT